The clone carrying this T cell receptor beta chain was picked up many times. Its antigen is still unknown. This sample is part of a study of tumor and adjacent non-tumor tissue in lung cancer. In the study overall: The cohort had approximately 13 adenocarcinoma, a couple of squamous cell and 1 small cell patients. Aged about 30 to 85 years, patients included fewer than 11 men and about 5 women with stage I to III disease.

TCRbeta libraries were built with three rounds of nested PCR, modified from ARM-PCR. Using its own MiXCR run on the multiplex PCR reads, TCRdb lists one record per CDR3 protein. This sample has over 130,000 distinct CDR3 sequences, with 60% to 70% found just once. This sample's RNA came from whole unsorted tissue. CDR1 is SGHKS and CDR2 is YYEKEE in the germline V gene (reference sequence). The ends lost 3 bases at V and 4 bases at J; junction bases unmatched: 1. This CDR3 spans 13 amino acids. Broader study findings: Top 100 clones took a larger repertoire share in normal lung.

The chain employs TRBV5-5 and TRBJ1-1, with TRBD1 identical over 9 bases. The material sequenced was lung tumor tissue. The clonotype was recovered from a man aged 55 to 70 with small cell lung cancer. CDR3 residues: CASSWDRATEAFF. The CDR3 coding sequence is TGTGCCAGCAGCTGGGACAGGGCCACTGAAGCTTTCTTT.